The clone carrying this T cell receptor (beta chain) has at least ten counts. The antigen is unknown. The source of the sample is a study of regulatory T cells in long-lasting Graves disease. On the study more broadly: The study enrolled newly diagnosed Graves' patients on antithyroid drugs under 3 months. General study points: Persistent Graves' patients showed reduced TCR diversity versus newly diagnosed patients. Persistent disease preferred TRBV28, TRBJ1-2 and TRBJ2-5. The analysis examined peripheral blood only and excluded thyroid tissue.

The CDR3 runs 14 residues. Germline V CDR1 and CDR2: DFQATT, SNEGSKA (reference sequence). V dropped 4 bases and J dropped 6; count of bases not matched to a gene: 5. Investigators prepared the TCR beta libraries by applying iRepertoire HTBI primers and Arm-PCR of CDR3 regions. TCRdb reprocessed the multiplex PCR reads with MiXCR, giving one entry per CDR3 protein. The data show some 250,000 distinct CDR3 sequences, about 16% seen once. Sample time point: newly diagnosed GD, antithyroid drugs for less than 3 months. The TCR library was made from RNA extracted from PBMCs. The sequence was collected from a female donor with Graves disease. The sample in question was peripheral blood mononuclear cells (PBMCs), obtained at new diagnosis, from a patient treated with antithyroid drugs. The gene calls are TRBV20-1 and TRBJ2-1, with 11 nucleotides matching TRBD2. This CDR3 reads CSAMLAGGLNEQFF. CDR3 DNA: TGCAGTGCTATGCTAGCGGGAGGTCTCAATGAGCAGTTCTTC.